Below, 31 T cell receptor beta chains from the same sample are listed, as sequenced in a study of T cell responses to AZD1222 COVID-19 vaccine. Produced via immunoSEQ multiplex PCR; TCRdb's table is partial and in-frame only. Among about 120,000 clones listed, approximately 90% were seen once. The source was peripheral blood, collected 28 days after the second AZD1222 dose. The source of these receptors is an adult who received the AZD1222 COVID-19 vaccine.

The chain recombines TRBV3-1 (or the pseudogene TRBV3-2) with TRBJ1-2; D perhaps matches TRBD1 (5 bases). Germline V gives CDR1 LGHDT, CDR2 YNNKEL (reference sequence). The CDR3 runs to 14 residues. V shed 1 base and J shed 2 bases, with 8 bases lying between them. CDR3 residues: CASSQAAGNYGYTF. CDR3 coding DNA: TGTGCCAGCAGCCAAGCCGCAGGGAACTATGGCTACACCTTC.

The DNA for the CDR3 is TGTGCCAGCAGCGTAAATTTGCGAGAACAGGGAAGGCGCAATGAGCAGTTCTTC. Its protein is CASSVNLREQGRRNEQFF. This rearrangement joins TRBV9 to TRBJ2-1; perhaps TRBD1 as D (6 bases). The CDR3 loop spans 18 amino acids. The V and J ends lost 1 base and 6 bases respectively, with 23 bases between them. Germline values: CDR1 SGDLS, CDR2 YYNGEE.

The chain is built from TRBV4-3 and TRBJ2-3, with TRBD2 matching 9 bases. The V and J ends lost 3 bases and 4 bases, in that order; junction bases with no gene match: 8. CDR3 size: 16 residues. In germline, CDR1 is LGHNA, CDR2 YSLEER. The CDR3 region has the DNA TGCGCCAGCAGCCAGTCGAAGGGACTAGCTTCAGATACGCAGTATTTT. Amino acids: CASSQSKGLASDTQYF.

V is TRBV19 and J is TRBJ1-1; the match to TRBD1 covers 11 bases. This CDR3 is 15 amino acids long. Germline V gene data show CDR1 as LNHDA and CDR2 as SQIVND (reference sequence). Trimming took 5 bases from V and 5 from J; bases not matched to a gene: 7. CDR3 DNA: TGTGCCAGTAGTGCAGGGACAGGGGGTTGGACTGAAGCTTTCTTT. Translating it yields CASSAGTGGWTEAFF.

This rearrangement joins TRBV4-3 to TRBJ2-7; 10 bases map to TRBD1. Germline trimming cut 0 bases from V and 10 bases from J; bases unmatched to any gene: 12. This CDR3 spans 16 amino acids. The V gene's germline CDR1 is LGHNA and CDR2 YSLEER. The DNA for the CDR3 is TGCGCCAGCAGCCAAGACTGGGGGGGACAGGGGACGGGTCAGTACTTC. Translated: CASSQDWGGQGTGQYF.

CDR3 DNA: TGTGCCAGCAGAAGGACCGACAGCAATCAGCCCCAGCATTTT. Amino acids: CASRRTDSNQPQHF. The rearrangement uses TRBV6-4 and TRBJ1-5, with D unresolved. Germline V gene data show CDR1 as MRHNA and CDR2 as SNTAGT. Trimming took 6 bases from V and 1 from J, leaving 10 bases between them. The CDR3 has 14 amino acids.

This chain uses TRBV3-1 (or the pseudogene TRBV3-2) with TRBJ2-2, with D perhaps TRBD2 (7 bases). This CDR3 has 14 amino acids. Germline lookup yields CDR1 LGHDT and CDR2 YNNKEL (reference sequence). V was clipped by 6 bases and J by 6 bases, with 14 bases between them. DNA for the CDR3: TGTGCCAGCAGACTGCGGGGGCTGGCCGGGGAGCTGTTTTTT. It encodes CASRLRGLAGELFF.

This clone has more than one count but fewer than ten. Here the CDR3 reads CASSKTARGTEAFF. The CDR3 nucleotides read TGTGCCAGTAGTAAGACTGCCCGGGGCACTGAAGCTTTCTTT. The chain carries TRBV19 and TRBJ1-1; no reliable D call. CDR1 LNHDA and CDR2 SQIVND come from the germline V gene (reference sequence). The CDR3 sequence is 14 residues long. Trimming took off 4 bases at V and 4 bases at J, with 13 bases between the two ends.

This clone was recorded a few times. The J gene is TRBJ2-2, the V gene TRBV9; 7 nucleotides agree with TRBD2. The CDR3 extends over 16 amino acids. CDR1 and CDR2 from the germline V gene are SGDLS and YYNGEE. J lost 2 bases, V lost 2 bases, and 6 bases had no gene match. The CDR3 loop reads CASSVGGLPNTGELFF. The CDR3 nucleotides read TGTGCCAGCAGCGTTGGGGGACTACCTAACACCGGGGAGCTGTTTTTT.

The chain has TRBV5-4 and TRBJ2-1, with TRBD2 matching 9 bases. V dropped 3 bases and J dropped 3; count of bases not matched to a gene: 4. Germline V lookup: CDR1 SGHNT, CDR2 YYREEE (reference sequence). The CDR3 has 15 amino acids. The CDR3 bases are TGTGCCAGCAGCTCAGCGGGGGGTTTCTACAATGAGCAGTTCTTC. This codes for CASSSAGGFYNEQFF. The entire variable domain, with the rest obtained from reference TRBV5-4 and TRBJ2-1, is as follows: ETGVTQSPTHLIKTRGQQVTLRCSSQSGHNTVSWYQQALGQGPQFIFQYYREEENGRGNFPPRFSGLQFPNYSSELNVNALELDDSALYLCASSSAGGFYNEQFFGPGTRLTVL.

This chain uses TRBV5-5 with TRBJ1-5; no clear D gene. Trimming removed 0 bases from V and 3 bases from J, with 4 bases in between. This CDR3 has 13 residues. CDR1 is SGHKS, CDR2 YYEKEE, per germline (reference sequence). The CDR3 coding sequence is TGTGCCAGCAGCTTGGTTATCAATCAGCCCCAGCATTTT. It translates to CASSLVINQPQHF.

The J gene is TRBJ1-1, the V gene TRBV19; D call uncertain. From germline, CDR1 is LNHDA and CDR2 SQIVND (reference sequence). CDR3 length: 14 residues. Trimming shortened V by 7 bases and J by 4 bases, and 16 bases separated the two germline ends. The CDR3 DNA reads TGTGCCAGTACAGTGGCGGCCGTCTCCACTGAAGCTTTCTTT. This gives the protein CASTVAAVSTEAFF.

V gene TRBV18 combines with J gene TRBJ1-6; 10 bases match TRBD1. The CDR3 runs 15 residues. Trimming removed 5 bases from V and 8 bases from J; junction bases left unmatched: 6. Germline V gene sequence: CDR1 KGHSH, CDR2 LQKENI. This CDR3 is CASSSAGTGDSPLHF. The CDR3 nucleotides read TGTGCCAGCTCATCCGCCGGGACAGGGGATTCACCCCTCCACTTT.

This chain joins TRBV2 and TRBJ1-6; D is possibly TRBD1 (6 bases). CDR1 SNHLY and CDR2 FYNNEI come from the germline V gene. Trimming took off 5 bases at V and 7 bases at J, with 15 bases between the two ends. The CDR3 is 15 amino acids. CDR3 DNA sequence: TGTGCCAGCAGTAGAACAGGGTCGGACAATTCACCCCTCCACTTT. This sequence encodes CASSRTGSDNSPLHF.

The chain carries TRBV4-1 and TRBJ1-2; D is perhaps TRBD1 (5 bases). Germline V gene lookup returns CDR1 MGHRA and CDR2 YSYEKL. This CDR3 region has 14 residues. The V end was cut by 0 bases, the J end by 4 bases, with 9 bases between. CDR3 amino acids: CASSQDRGGYGYTF. The CDR3 nucleotides read TGCGCCAGCAGCCAAGATAGGGGCGGCTATGGCTACACCTTC.

The chain combines TRBV11-2 with TRBJ2-6; D is undetermined. V was clipped by 1 base and J by 4 bases, with 5 bases between them. The length of the CDR3 is 14 residues. Germline-derived CDR1 and CDR2 are SGHAT and FQNNGV. The CDR3 spells CASSLALGANVLTF. CDR3 coding DNA: TGTGCCAGCAGCTTAGCCCTGGGGGCCAACGTCCTGACTTTC.

To note about this clone: This sample includes further DNA sequences coding for the same CDR3. The chain recombines TRBV7-9 with TRBJ1-6; tentative D call: TRBD1 (5 bases). Germline lookup yields CDR1 SEHNR and CDR2 FQNEAQ (reference sequence). V was cut by 5 bases and J by 4 bases, with 9 bases left in between. The CDR3 length is 14 residues. The CDR3 DNA reads TGTGCCAGCAGCGTAACAGGATATAATTCACCCCTCCACTTT. Its protein product is CASSVTGYNSPLHF.

The chain combines TRBV7-2 with TRBJ2-7, with 8 positions matching TRBD1. J lost 4 bases, V lost 3 bases, and 5 bases had no gene match. The CDR3 has 14 amino acids. Germline V lookup: CDR1 SGHTA, CDR2 FQGNSA. The DNA for the CDR3 is TGTGCCAGCAGCTTTGACAGGGGAGGTTACGAGCAGTACTTC. This codes for CASSFDRGGYEQYF.

In this sample, this clone turned up once. The chain combines TRBV18 with TRBJ1-5; a weak D match, TRBD1 (5 bases). The CDR3 consists of 14 residues. Per germline, CDR1 KGHSH and CDR2 LQKENI. Deletions cut 5 bases from V and 6 bases from J, with 14 bases between. This CDR3 reads CASSDTGGGQPQHF. DNA for the CDR3: TGTGCCAGCTCAGACACAGGTGGTGGTCAGCCCCAGCATTTT.

The rearrangement links TRBV7-8 to TRBJ2-3; 7 bases line up with TRBD1. The CDR3 is 16 residues long. Germline CDR1 reads SGHVS; CDR2 reads FQNEAQ. Trimming took 0 bases from V and 2 from J; bases not matched to a gene: 5. The CDR3 loop reads CASSLATGNPTDTQYF. For the CDR3, the DNA is TGTGCCAGCAGCTTAGCGACAGGGAACCCCACAGATACGCAGTATTTT.

The J gene is TRBJ2-5, the V gene TRBV5-1; possible D gene TRBD1, 6 bases. CDR3 length equals 12 residues. Trimming cost V 8 bases and J 2 bases, with 10 bases left between them. CDR1 and CDR2 (germline): SGHRS, YFSETQ. The CDR3 reads CASSQGQETQYF. CDR3 bases: TGCGCCAGTTCACAGGGACAAGAGACCCAGTACTTC. Variable domain in full (rest from reference TRBV5-1 and TRBJ2-5): KAGVTQTPRYLIKTRGQQVTLSCSPISGHRSVSWYQQTPGQGLQFLFEYFSETQRNKGNFPGRFSGRQFSNSRSEMNVSTLELGDSALYLCASSQGQETQYFGPGTRLLVL.

The chain carries TRBV14 and TRBJ1-6; D call uncertain. V lost 5 bases and J 5 bases, leaving 13 bases between the germline ends. The CDR3 sequence is 15 residues long. Looked up from germline, CDR1 is SGHDN and CDR2 is FVKESK. The DNA of the CDR3 is TGTGCCAGCAGCAGGTCCGGACGGGATAATTCACCCCTCCACTTT. Protein product: CASSRSGRDNSPLHF.

In the case of this clone: Other DNA sequences from this sample encode an identical CDR3 as well. This chain uses TRBV18 with TRBJ2-3; D is unresolved. This CDR3 is 12 amino acids long. Looked up from germline, CDR1 is KGHSH and CDR2 is LQKENI. Trimming shortened V by 3 bases and J by 0 bases, and 1 base separated the two germline ends. The CDR3 DNA reads as TGTGCCAGCTCACCTAGCACAGATACGCAGTATTTT. This translates into CASSPSTDTQYF.

V and J are TRBV19 and TRBJ1-2; D remains ambiguous. Germline V gene data show CDR1 as LNHDA and CDR2 as SQIVND (reference sequence). Between the trimmed V and J ends, which lost 0 bases and 10 bases, there was a span of 12 bases. The CDR3 has 13 amino acids. Here the CDR3 reads CASSIDKEFDYTF. As DNA, the CDR3 is TGTGCCAGTAGTATAGATAAAGAGTTTGACTACACCTTC.

The rearrangement uses TRBV6-2 or TRBV6-3 and TRBJ1-2; 8 nucleotides match TRBD1. Germline V gives CDR1 MNHEY, CDR2 SVGEGT. The ends lost 2 bases at V and 4 bases at J; junction bases unmatched: 9. The CDR3 has 16 residues. Here the CDR3 DNA reads TGTGCCAGCAGTTACCCCGGACAGGGCGGCCCCTATGGCTACACCTTC. This sequence encodes CASSYPGQGGPYGYTF.

The V gene is TRBV7-9, the J gene TRBJ1-6; D gene uncertain. Germline CDR1 is SEHNR and CDR2 is FQNEAQ (reference sequence). This CDR3 contains 14 residues. V gave up 2 bases and J gave up 8 bases, with 10 bases separating them. The CDR3 reads CASSLNSGDSPLHF. For the CDR3, the DNA is TGTGCCAGCAGCTTAAATAGCGGGGATTCACCCCTCCACTTT.

The chain employs TRBV25-1 and TRBJ2-1, with a weak D call TRBD2 (6 bases). There are 14 residues in the CDR3. Germline CDR1 is MGHDK and CDR2 is SYGVNS. V was clipped by 3 bases and J by 2 bases, with 8 bases between them. CDR3 sequence (DNA): TGTGCCAGCAGTGAGGAGGGAGCCTACAATGAGCAGTTCTTC. It is translated as CASSEEGAYNEQFF. The full variable domain, rest sourced from reference TRBV25-1 and TRBJ2-1, is EADIYQTPRYLVIGTGKKITLECSQTMGHDKMYWYQQDPGMELHLIHYSYGVNSTEKGDLSSESTVSRIRTEHFPLTLESARPSHTSQYLCASSEEGAYNEQFFGPGTRLTVL.

The gene calls are TRBV19 and TRBJ1-2; D may be TRBD1 (6 bases). V lost 2 bases, J lost 6 bases, and 13 bases lay in between. The length of the CDR3 is 14 residues. CDR1 and CDR2 (germline): LNHDA, SQIVND (reference sequence). The DNA of the CDR3 is TGTGCCAGTAGTATAATCGACAGGCCCAATGGCTACACCTTC. It yields the protein CASSIIDRPNGYTF.

The chain combines TRBV11-2 with TRBJ1-4; no definite D call. The CDR3 sequence is 16 residues long. V was clipped by 5 bases and J by 0 bases, with 13 bases between them. Germline V lookup: CDR1 SGHAT, CDR2 FQNNGV. Here the CDR3 DNA reads TGTGCCAGCAGCCTATCCTCCCCATCAACTAATGAAAAACTGTTTTTT. Translated, it gives CASSLSSPSTNEKLFF. Drawing the rest from reference TRBV11-2 and TRBJ1-4, the complete variable domain is EAGVAQSPRYKIIEKRQSVAFWCNPISGHATLYWYQQILGQGPKLLIQFQNNGVVDDSQLPKDRFSAERLKGVDSTLKIQPAKLEDSAVYLCASSLSSPSTNEKLFFGSGTQLSVL.

This clone was counted a few times. The chain joins TRBV18 to TRBJ1-4; D is unclear. CDR1 is KGHSH and CDR2 is LQKENI in the germline V gene. The V gene lost 3 bases and the J gene lost 2 bases, with 19 bases spanning the gap. The CDR3 loop spans 18 amino acids. CDR3 coding DNA: TGTGCCAGCTCACCCAGACCGGTTGATGGGCCGACTAATGAAAAACTGTTTTTT. Its protein is CASSPRPVDGPTNEKLFF.

The rearrangement uses TRBV3-1 (or the pseudogene TRBV3-2) and TRBJ1-1; no definite D call. Per the germline V gene, CDR1 is LGHDT and CDR2 is YNNKEL (reference sequence). Between the trimmed V and J ends, which lost 4 bases and 0 bases, there was a span of 6 bases. The CDR3 has 13 amino acids. CDR3 in DNA: TGTGCCAGCAGCCGCCAGATGAACACTGAAGCTTTCTTT. It translates to CASSRQMNTEAFF.